This T cell receptor beta chain stems from a study of T cell responses to AZD1222 COVID-19 vaccine. Study-wide findings and caveats: None of the repertoires were sampled until the peak T cell response had passed. The sample set comprised mostly white British donors with more females, and clonal diversity was possibly underestimated.

Only in-frame clones appear in the TCRdb table, and some are missing; sequencing was by immunoSEQ multiplex PCR. The sample yields over 95,000 clones, approximately 90% seen once. This CDR3 region has 16 residues. The germline V and J ends were trimmed by 5 bases and 3 bases, with 16 bases remaining between them. Germline V gene sequence: CDR1 MNHEY, CDR2 SMNVEV (reference sequence). A note on this clone: Its matching antigen is unknown.

This receptor was obtained from an adult who received the AZD1222 COVID-19 vaccine. Sequenced here: peripheral blood, sampled 28 days after the second AZD1222 dose. The rearrangement uses TRBV27 and TRBJ1-4; D is possibly TRBD1 (5 bases). The DNA of the CDR3 is TGTGCCAGCAGTAAAGCGGGACGAATAGCTAATGAAAAACTGTTTTTT. Protein product: CASSKAGRIANEKLFF. The entire variable domain, with the rest obtained from reference TRBV27 and TRBJ1-4, is as follows: EAQVTQNPRYLITVTGKKLTVTCSQNMNHEYMSWYRQDPGLGLRQIYYSMNVEVTDKGDVPEGYKVSRKEKRNFPLILESPSPNQTSLYFCASSKAGRIANEKLFFGSGTQLSVL.